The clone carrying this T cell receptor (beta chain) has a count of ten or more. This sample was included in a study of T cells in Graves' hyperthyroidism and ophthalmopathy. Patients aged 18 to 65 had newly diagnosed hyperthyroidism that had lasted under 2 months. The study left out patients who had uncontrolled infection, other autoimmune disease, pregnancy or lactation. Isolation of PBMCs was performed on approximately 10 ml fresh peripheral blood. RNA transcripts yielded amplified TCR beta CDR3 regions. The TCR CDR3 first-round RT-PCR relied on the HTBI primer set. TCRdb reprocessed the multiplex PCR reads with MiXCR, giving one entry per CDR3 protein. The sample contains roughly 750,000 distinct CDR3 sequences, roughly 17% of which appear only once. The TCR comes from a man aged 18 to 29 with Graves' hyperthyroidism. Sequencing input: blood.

The CDR3 DNA sequence: TGTGCCAGCAGCTATGCTGTAGGGGGGATTAAAGAGACCCAGTACTTC. This gives the protein CASSYAVGGIKETQYF. The chain combines TRBV6-1 with TRBJ2-5; D may correspond to TRBD1 or TRBD2 (6 bases each). The germline V and J ends were trimmed by 6 bases and 3 bases, with 20 bases remaining between them. The germline CDR1 and CDR2 sequences are MNHNS and SASEGT. This CDR3 contains 16 residues.